These 27 T cell receptor beta chains were all obtained from the same sample, sequenced in a study of cytomegalovirus exposure and HLA in healthy donors. The PCR ran on 60 Vbeta and 13 Jbeta primers. This table comes from immunoSEQ multiplex PCR, and its TCRdb copy is limited to in-frame clones, with some not included. The table has 110,000 or so clones, 65% to 90% seen once. Material: PBMCs. Every receptor here comes from a woman in her twenties or thirties in good health and CMV-seronegative.

This clone was seen a single time. V usage is TRBV2 and J usage is TRBJ2-1, with TRBD2 identical over 7 bases. This CDR3 contains 13 residues. CDR1 is SNHLY and CDR2 is FYNNEI in the germline V gene. Trimming at V came to 5 bases and at J to 10 bases, leaving 8 bases not matched to a gene. The CDR3, as DNA: TGTGCCAGCAGTTGGACTAGATCGAAGGAGCAGTTCTTC. Translating gives CASSWTRSKEQFF.

The genes are TRBV18 and TRBJ1-5; TRBD1 is a possible D gene (5 bases). Germline CDR1 reads KGHSH; CDR2 reads LQKENI. Between the trimmed V and J ends, which lost 3 bases and 4 bases, there was a span of 7 bases. The CDR3 extends over 13 amino acids. CDR3 bases: TGTGCCAGCTCACCTGACAGAAATCAGCCCCAGCATTTT. It yields the protein CASSPDRNQPQHF.

J is TRBJ2-5 and V is TRBV2; unclear D gene. The J call is doubtful: the DNA matches TRBJ2-7 better. Germline assignment: CDR1 SNHLY and CDR2 FYNNEI. The CDR3 contains 12 residues. As DNA, the CDR3 is TGTGCCAGCAGGATTTCCATGTACGAGCAGTACTTC. It codes for CASRISMYEQYF.

The genes are TRBV7-2 and TRBJ2-2; TRBD2 agrees at 7 bases. The CDR3 totals 15 residues. Germline-derived CDR1 and CDR2 are SGHTA and FQGNSA. The V gene end was trimmed by 5 bases and the J gene end by 4 bases; junction bases not matched to a gene: 7. The CDR3 is CASSIISGGTGELFF. Written as DNA, the CDR3 is TGTGCCAGCAGCATCATTTCGGGAGGCACCGGGGAGCTGTTTTTT.

CDR3 sequence: CASSYGTVAFF. For the CDR3, the DNA is TGTGCCAGCAGTTACGGCACAGTAGCTTTCTTT. The chain combines TRBV6-5 with TRBJ1-1, with unresolved D. This CDR3 comprises 11 residues. Deletions cut 2 bases from V and 10 bases from J, with 8 bases between. The germline V gene has CDR1 MNHEY and CDR2 SVGAGI.

The chain links TRBV7-8 to TRBJ2-6, with D tentatively TRBD2 (5 bases). Looked up from germline, CDR1 is SGHVS and CDR2 is FQNEAQ. The CDR3 length is 18 residues. Trimming left V 1 base short and J 0 bases short, with 13 bases between. The CDR3 is CASSLEAGGPSGANVLTF. The CDR3 DNA reads TGTGCCAGCAGCTTAGAGGCAGGAGGACCCTCTGGGGCCAACGTCCTGACTTTC.

This chain connects TRBV6-5 to TRBJ2-1, with 7 positions matching TRBD2. The CDR3 runs 15 residues. Germline CDR1 reads MNHEY; CDR2 reads SVGAGI. The J segment lost 4 bases and the V segment lost 5 bases, leaving 8 bases of the junction unmatched. This chain's CDR3 is CASSKKAGLYNEQFF. CDR3 nucleotides: TGTGCCAGCAGTAAAAAAGCGGGACTGTACAATGAGCAGTTCTTC.

This chain joins TRBV7-2 and TRBJ2-7, with TRBD2 identical over 8 bases. Germline CDR1 and CDR2: SGHTA and FQGNSA. The CDR3 consists of 17 residues. Losses at the gene ends were 6 bases for V and 5 bases for J; bases not matched to a gene: 18. In DNA form, the CDR3 reads TGTGCCAGCAGAAGGGGGAGCGGGAGAGCCCCCCGGGACGAGCAGTACTTC. This translates into CASRRGSGRAPRDEQYF.

J is TRBJ2-2 and V is TRBV5-4; TRBD2 agrees at 8 bases. The germline V gene has CDR1 SGHNT and CDR2 YYREEE (reference sequence). The CDR3 is 16 residues long. With 1 base clipped from V and 4 bases from J, the junction kept 6 bases outside the gene matches. The CDR3 DNA reads TGTGCCAGCAGCTTGATTGGTAGCGGGGTCACCGGGGAGCTGTTTTTT. It translates to CASSLIGSGVTGELFF.

The rearrangement links TRBV13 to TRBJ1-3; D call uncertain. Per germline, CDR1 PRHDT and CDR2 FYEKMQ (reference sequence). The CDR3 length is 14 residues. V lost 5 bases, J lost 5 bases, and 13 bases lay in between. In nucleotides, the CDR3 is TGTGCCAGCAGCGGAGTACGCGGTAGAAACACCATATATTTT. Encoded protein: CASSGVRGRNTIYF.

This chain links TRBV27 with TRBJ1-5, with D perhaps TRBD1 (5 bases). Germline V gives CDR1 MNHEY, CDR2 SMNVEV (reference sequence). V was clipped by 3 bases and J by 6 bases, with 12 bases between them. This CDR3 is built from 14 residues. CDR3 region: CASSFRGRGQPQHF. The CDR3 region has the DNA TGTGCCAGCAGTTTTCGCGGGAGGGGTCAGCCCCAGCATTTT.

J is TRBJ1-2 and V is TRBV5-1, with 7 bases lining up with TRBD1. Looked up from germline, CDR1 is SGHRS and CDR2 is YFSETQ. The CDR3 length is 14 residues. V lost 4 bases to trimming and J lost 2 bases; unmatched junction nucleotides: 5. CDR3 nucleotides: TGCGCCAGCAGCCTTGGGACAGAGAACTATGGCTACACCTTC. Translating gives CASSLGTENYGYTF.

The chain has TRBV11-2 and TRBJ2-7, with D perhaps TRBD2 (5 bases). Trimming took off 6 bases at V and 6 bases at J, with 9 bases between the two ends. The CDR3 length is 11 residues. CDR1 is SGHAT, CDR2 FQNNGV, per germline. In DNA form, the CDR3 reads TGTGCCAGCAGTGTACTAGGCGAGCAGTACTTC. Amino acid sequence: CASSVLGEQYF.

This CDR3 is CASSPDQGAGETQYF. The CDR3 bases are TGTGCCAGCTCACCAGATCAGGGGGCTGGGGAGACCCAGTACTTC. The chain links TRBV18 to TRBJ2-5, with TRBD1 matching 8 bases. The junction had 7 bases not matched to a gene; V was cut back by 2 bases and J by 5 bases. The length of the CDR3 is 15 residues. The germline V gene has CDR1 KGHSH and CDR2 LQKENI.

CDR3 nucleotides: TGTGCCAGCTCACCACTTGCGCGGGACGGGGAGCAGTTCTTC. Protein product: CASSPLARDGEQFF. The rearrangement links TRBV18 to TRBJ2-1; D might be TRBD2 (6 bases). V was cut by 1 base and J by 10 bases, with 14 bases left in between. CDR1 and CDR2 (germline): KGHSH, LQKENI. The CDR3 runs to 14 residues.

This clone was seen only a few times. DNA for the CDR3: TGTGCCAGCCGAAGGACAGGGTACACCGGGGAGCTGTTTTTT. Its protein is CASRRTGYTGELFF. This rearrangement joins TRBV2 to TRBJ2-2, with 8 bases fitting TRBD1. This CDR3 comprises 14 residues. The trim removed 8 bases at V and 3 bases at J, leaving 5 bases unmatched. The V gene's germline CDR1 is SNHLY and CDR2 FYNNEI.

The V gene is TRBV10-3, the J gene TRBJ2-2; no firm D call. Deletions cut 6 bases from V and 2 bases from J, with 16 bases between. The CDR3 is 16 residues long. CDR1 is ENHRY, CDR2 SYGVKD, per germline. DNA for the CDR3: TGTGCCATCAGCGTTTCTCAGAATATTAACACCGGGGAGCTGTTTTTT. Translation gives CAISVSQNINTGELFF.

The count of this clone is one. The chain uses TRBV5-5 and TRBJ2-6, with D maybe TRBD2 (5 bases). CDR3 length: 17 amino acids. In germline, CDR1 is SGHKS, CDR2 YYEKEE (reference sequence). The germline V and J ends were trimmed by 1 base and 0 bases, with 11 bases remaining between them. This CDR3 reads CASSLWTSSSGANVLTF. The DNA of the CDR3 is TGTGCCAGCAGCTTGTGGACTTCTAGCTCTGGGGCCAACGTCCTGACTTTC.

The V and J genes are TRBV9 and TRBJ2-2, with a weak D call TRBD2 (6 bases). V lost 4 bases to trimming and J lost 1 base, with 11 bases between them. Germline CDR1 and CDR2: SGDLS and YYNGEE. The length of the CDR3 is 15 residues. CDR3 in DNA: TGTGCCAGCAGCATTTCGCGGGGGAACACCGGGGAGCTGTTTTTT. Encoded protein: CASSISRGNTGELFF.

The genes are TRBV4-2 and TRBJ2-2; 10 positions agree with TRBD2. CDR1 LGHNA and CDR2 YNFKEQ come from the germline V gene. The CDR3 is made up of 17 amino acids. Germline trimming cut 3 bases from V and 3 bases from J; bases unmatched to any gene: 7. CDR3 loop: CASSHALAGGYTGELFF. In nucleotides, the CDR3 is TGTGCCAGCAGCCATGCATTAGCGGGAGGATACACCGGGGAGCTGTTTTTT.

This chain uses TRBV9 with TRBJ1-1; a weak D match, TRBD1 (6 bases). The CDR3 extends over 12 amino acids. Germline assignment: CDR1 SGDLS and CDR2 YYNGEE. Trimming removed 3 bases at V and 6 bases at J, with 9 bases between. Here the CDR3 DNA reads TGTGCCAGCAGCGAACAGGGTTCTGAAGCTTTCTTT. Translated, it gives CASSEQGSEAFF.

The table lists this clone with a few counts. The V call is TRBV29-1, the J call TRBJ2-1; 7 nucleotides agree with TRBD1. Germline V gene lookup returns CDR1 SQVTM and CDR2 ANQGSEA. Germline trimming cut 6 bases from V and 5 bases from J; bases unmatched to any gene: 13. CDR3 length equals 15 residues. CDR3 nucleotides: TGCAGCGTCAAAGACAGGGCTGGTCAGAACAATGAGCAGTTCTTC. As protein: CSVKDRAGQNNEQFF.

This chain uses TRBV2 with TRBJ2-1; 9 nucleotides match TRBD2. V lost 6 bases, J lost 3 bases, and 12 bases stayed unmatched. Germline values: CDR1 SNHLY, CDR2 FYNNEI. The CDR3 sequence is 17 residues long. The CDR3: CASSNPGASGNYNEQFF. DNA for the CDR3: TGTGCCAGCAGCAATCCCGGGGCTAGCGGGAACTACAATGAGCAGTTCTTC.

The chain links TRBV7-2 to TRBJ2-5, with D perhaps matching TRBD2 (5 bases). This CDR3 is built from 14 residues. V was pared by 4 bases and J by 2 bases, with 11 bases between. From germline, CDR1 is SGHTA and CDR2 FQGNSA. CDR3 sequence reads: CASSSRGPQETQYF. CDR3 bases: TGTGCCAGCAGCTCCCGCGGGCCACAAGAGACCCAGTACTTC.

The V call is TRBV18, the J call TRBJ2-5; 8 bases match TRBD1. The DNA end favors TRBJ2-7, so the J call may be wrong. The CDR3 is 14 amino acids. Germline V gene data show CDR1 as KGHSH and CDR2 as LQKENI. The CDR3 reads CASSPGQGSYEQYF. For the CDR3, the DNA is TGTGCCAGCTCACCCGGACAGGGTTCTTACGAGCAGTACTTC.

The DNA of the CDR3 is TGTGCCAGCAGCTCTCCAGGCTCTGGAAACACCATATATTTT. Translated, it gives CASSSPGSGNTIYF. V and J are TRBV11-3 and TRBJ1-3; D gene unclear. Trimming shortened V by 4 bases and J by 0 bases, and 7 bases separated the two germline ends. From germline, CDR1 is SGHNT and CDR2 YENEEA. The CDR3 covers 14 residues.

This clone was seen a few times. The chain is built from TRBV27 and TRBJ2-1; possibly TRBD2 for D (5 bases). CDR1 is MNHEY, CDR2 SMNVEV, per germline (reference sequence). The CDR3 sequence is 16 residues long. Trimming shortened V by 5 bases and J by 0 bases, and 14 bases separated the two germline ends. The CDR3 here is CASSPPRSGSYNEQFF. The CDR3 DNA follows: TGTGCCAGCAGTCCGCCGAGGAGCGGCTCCTACAATGAGCAGTTCTTC.